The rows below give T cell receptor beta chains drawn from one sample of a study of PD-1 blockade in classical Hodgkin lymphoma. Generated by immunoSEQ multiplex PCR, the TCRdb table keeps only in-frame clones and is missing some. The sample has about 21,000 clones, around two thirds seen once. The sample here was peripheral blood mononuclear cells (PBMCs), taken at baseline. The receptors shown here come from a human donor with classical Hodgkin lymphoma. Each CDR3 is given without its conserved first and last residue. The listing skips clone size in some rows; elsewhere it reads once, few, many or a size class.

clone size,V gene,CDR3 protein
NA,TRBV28,ASSLNRRYEQY
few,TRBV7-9,ASSFEWVAGEDEQY
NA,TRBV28,ASSPGPGLAGYEQF
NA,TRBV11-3,ASSWGYGGGGTQY
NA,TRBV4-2,ASSQEGPSGLYYEQY
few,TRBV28,ASSFFVSSVQITDTQY
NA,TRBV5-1,ASSWTTGAEHRGAV
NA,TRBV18,ASSPNDGSYGYT
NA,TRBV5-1,ASSLTGVPYEQY
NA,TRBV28,ASSSLEGSAYNSPLH
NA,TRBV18,ASSTSGTNTGELF
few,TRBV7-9,ASSLVAYSPLH
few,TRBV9,ASSVRTGGDTGELF
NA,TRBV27,ASSLSTGAGNSPLH
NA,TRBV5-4,ASSHGWKGRSVKNIQY
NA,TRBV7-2,ASSLAIPGPRDEQY
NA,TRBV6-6,ASSAPGLEKAGELF
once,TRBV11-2,ASSPMGGWRGYT
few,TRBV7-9,ASSSGEGGPIY
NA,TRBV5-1,ASSPRRAGGPADTQY
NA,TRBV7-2,ASSPQGTQDEQY
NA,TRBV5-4,ASSLGVGNTEAF
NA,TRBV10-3,AITPDDRESYGYT
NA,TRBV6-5,ASSYQGRNSPLH
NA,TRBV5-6,ASSLDRGGYEQY
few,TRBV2,ASSAAAGGRGF
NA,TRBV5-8,ASSLGTREIDTQY
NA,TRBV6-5,ASSYGEGNEQF
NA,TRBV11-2,ASTVSGRLSYNEQF
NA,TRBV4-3,ASSQDGTSGGPPLGETQY
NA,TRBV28,ASSPPVWFDTGELF
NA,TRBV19,ASRRAGRVGTGELF
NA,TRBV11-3,ASSLTGTSNTGELF
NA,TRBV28,ASSLFHRPNEKLF
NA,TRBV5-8,ASSSGQFQETQY
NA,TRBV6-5,AAKLTGVPSGEQY
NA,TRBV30,AWSVGLIYEQY
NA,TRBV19,ASTTSGLGDEQF
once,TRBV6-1,ASKGAGEQY
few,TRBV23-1,ASSSAPDTTNQPQH
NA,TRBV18,ASSPTKTYEQY
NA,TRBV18,ASSPLRGGSNQPQH
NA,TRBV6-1,ASSEDAAPNEKLF
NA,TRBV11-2,ASSFSTDSYEQY
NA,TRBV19,ASSIVQRGYYEQY
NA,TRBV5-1,ASSWQIGERGSSGANVLT
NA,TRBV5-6,ASSLRGNGVYEQY
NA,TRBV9,ASSVTENLYGYT
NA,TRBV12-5,ASGENHEQF
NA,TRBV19,ASSMLRADQPQH
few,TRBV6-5,ASTRQGLGETQY
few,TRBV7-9,ASSLGLSQGYGYT
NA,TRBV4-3,ASSQDGLSTDTQY
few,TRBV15,ATSRGRSGGDNTDTQY
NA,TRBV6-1,ASMIGQATIQY
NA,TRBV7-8,ASSYLSSYNSPLH
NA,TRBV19,ASSTNRDRGNQPQH
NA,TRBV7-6,ASSLTTSGGTYEQY
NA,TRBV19,ASSPGQKPGYGYT